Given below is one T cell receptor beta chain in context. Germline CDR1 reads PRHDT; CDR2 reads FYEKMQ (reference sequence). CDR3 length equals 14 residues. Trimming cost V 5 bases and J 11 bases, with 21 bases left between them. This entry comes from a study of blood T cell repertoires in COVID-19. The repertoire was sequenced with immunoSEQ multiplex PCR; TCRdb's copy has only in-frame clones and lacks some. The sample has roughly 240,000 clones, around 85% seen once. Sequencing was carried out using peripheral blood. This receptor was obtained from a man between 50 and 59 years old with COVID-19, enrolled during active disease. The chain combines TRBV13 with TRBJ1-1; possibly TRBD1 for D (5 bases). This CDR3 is CASSRSVRGAGAFF. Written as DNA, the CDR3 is TGTGCCAGCAGCCGATCCGTCCGCGGGGCGGGGGCTTTCTTT.